This TCR beta chain was captured by sequencing in a study of T cells in Graves' hyperthyroidism and ophthalmopathy. The wider study: Staff took peripheral blood when the initial diagnosis was made, before any treatment began.

The length of the CDR3 is 17 residues. The germline V gene has CDR1 LNHDA and CDR2 SQIVND (reference sequence). Trimming removed 7 bases from V and 1 base from J, with 19 bases in between. This clonotype has a count of ten or more. Uncontrolled infection, other autoimmune disease, pregnancy or lactation excluded patients. Each diagnosis drew on symptoms, thyroxine, TRAb, thyroid ultrasound and orbital computed tomography findings. TCR beta CDR3 regions were amplified from RNA transcripts. Using the HTBI primer set, a first-round RT-PCR was run on the TCR CDR3. TCRdb ran MiXCR on the multiplex PCR reads and lists one entry per CDR3 protein. This table holds 350,000 or so distinct CDR3 sequences, around a sixth found once.

The TCR originated in a woman between 35 and 50 years old with Graves' ophthalmopathy. Specimen: blood. This rearrangement joins TRBV19 to TRBJ2-2; D gene ambiguous. The CDR3 here is CASTSRRAAMNTGELFF. For the CDR3, the DNA is TGTGCCAGTACCTCCCGTCGGGCGGCAATGAACACCGGGGAGCTGTTTTTT.